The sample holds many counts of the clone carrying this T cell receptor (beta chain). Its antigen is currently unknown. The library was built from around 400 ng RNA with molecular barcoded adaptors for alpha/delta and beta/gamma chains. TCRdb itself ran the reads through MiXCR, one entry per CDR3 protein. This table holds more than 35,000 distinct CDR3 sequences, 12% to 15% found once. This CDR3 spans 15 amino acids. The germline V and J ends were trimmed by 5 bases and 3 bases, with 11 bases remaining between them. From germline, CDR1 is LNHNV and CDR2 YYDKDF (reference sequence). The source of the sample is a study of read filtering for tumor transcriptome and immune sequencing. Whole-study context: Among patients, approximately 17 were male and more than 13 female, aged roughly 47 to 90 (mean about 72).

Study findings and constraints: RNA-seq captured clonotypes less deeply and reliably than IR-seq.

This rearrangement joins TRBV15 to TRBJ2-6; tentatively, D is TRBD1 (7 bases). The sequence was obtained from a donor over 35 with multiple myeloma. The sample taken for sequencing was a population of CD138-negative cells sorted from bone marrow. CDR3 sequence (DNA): TGTGCCACCAGCGGAGGGGGCAGTGGGGCCAACGTCCTGACTTTC. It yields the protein CATSGGGSGANVLTF.